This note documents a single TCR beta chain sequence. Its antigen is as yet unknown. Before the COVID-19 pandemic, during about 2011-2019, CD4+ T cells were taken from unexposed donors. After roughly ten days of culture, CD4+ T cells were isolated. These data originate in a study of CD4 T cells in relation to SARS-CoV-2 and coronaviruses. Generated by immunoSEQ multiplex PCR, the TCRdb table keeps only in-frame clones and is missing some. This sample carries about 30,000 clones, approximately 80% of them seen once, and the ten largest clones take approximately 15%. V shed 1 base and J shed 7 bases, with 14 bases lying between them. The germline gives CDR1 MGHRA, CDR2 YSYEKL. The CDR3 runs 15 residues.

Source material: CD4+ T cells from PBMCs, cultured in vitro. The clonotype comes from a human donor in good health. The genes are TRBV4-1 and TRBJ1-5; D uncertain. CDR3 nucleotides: TGCGCCAGCAGCCAAGCGTGGGAGGTTCGCCAGCCCCAGCATTTT. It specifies CASSQAWEVRQPQHF.